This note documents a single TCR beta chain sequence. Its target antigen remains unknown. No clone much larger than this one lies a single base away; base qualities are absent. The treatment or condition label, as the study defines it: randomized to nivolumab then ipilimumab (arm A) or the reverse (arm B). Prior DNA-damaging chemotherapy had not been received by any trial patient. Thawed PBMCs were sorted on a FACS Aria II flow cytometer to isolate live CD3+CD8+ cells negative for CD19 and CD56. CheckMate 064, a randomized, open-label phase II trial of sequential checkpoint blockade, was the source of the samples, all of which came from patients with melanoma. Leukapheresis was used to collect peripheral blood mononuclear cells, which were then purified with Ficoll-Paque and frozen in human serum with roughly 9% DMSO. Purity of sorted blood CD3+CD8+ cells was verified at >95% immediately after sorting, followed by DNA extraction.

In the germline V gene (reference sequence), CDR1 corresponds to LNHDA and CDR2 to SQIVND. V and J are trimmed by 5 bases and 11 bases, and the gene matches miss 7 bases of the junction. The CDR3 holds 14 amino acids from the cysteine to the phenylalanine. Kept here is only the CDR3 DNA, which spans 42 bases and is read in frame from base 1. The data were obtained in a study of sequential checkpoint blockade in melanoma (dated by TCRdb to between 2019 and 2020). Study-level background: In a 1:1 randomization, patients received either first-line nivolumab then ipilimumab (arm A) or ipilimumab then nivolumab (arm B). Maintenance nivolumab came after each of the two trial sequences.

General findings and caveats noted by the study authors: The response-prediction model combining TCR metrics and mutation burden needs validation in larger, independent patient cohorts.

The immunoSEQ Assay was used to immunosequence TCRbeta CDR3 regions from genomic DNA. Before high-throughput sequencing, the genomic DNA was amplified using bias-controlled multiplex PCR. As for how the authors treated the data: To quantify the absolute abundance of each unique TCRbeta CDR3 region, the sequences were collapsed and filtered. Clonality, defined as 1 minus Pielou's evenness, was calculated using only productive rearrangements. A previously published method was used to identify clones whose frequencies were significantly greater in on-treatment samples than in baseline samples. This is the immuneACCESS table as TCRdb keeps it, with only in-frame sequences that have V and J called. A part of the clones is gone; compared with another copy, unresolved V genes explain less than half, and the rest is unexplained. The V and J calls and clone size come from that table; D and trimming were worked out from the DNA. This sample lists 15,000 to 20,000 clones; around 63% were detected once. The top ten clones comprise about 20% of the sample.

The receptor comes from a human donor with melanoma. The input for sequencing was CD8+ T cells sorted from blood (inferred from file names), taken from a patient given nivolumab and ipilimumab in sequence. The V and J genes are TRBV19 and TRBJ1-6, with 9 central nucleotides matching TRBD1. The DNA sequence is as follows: TGTGCCAGTAGTCCGACCGGGACAGGGACACCCCTCCACTTT. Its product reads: CASSPTGTGTPLHF.